This TCR beta chain was recovered during a study of blood T cell repertoires in COVID-19. Background on the study: Italy, Spain and the United States were the sources of the convalescent and acute COVID-19 samples. The cDNA or gDNA used as material had been derived from T cells, B-cell-depleted T cells, or PBMCs.

This CDR3 is 14 amino acids long. Trimming removed 5 bases from V and 6 bases from J, with 15 bases in between. Germline CDR1 is SGHTA and CDR2 is FQGTGA. Some clones are missing from TCRdb's copy, which holds only in-frame ones; the method was immunoSEQ multiplex PCR. The data show about 180,000 clones, approximately 85% seen once. The sequence was obtained from a man aged 55-75 years with acute or convalescent COVID-19. The rearrangement joins TRBV7-3 to TRBJ2-3; a weak D match, TRBD2 (6 bases). The sequencing input was peripheral blood. CDR3 region: CASSRGTLGDTQYF. In DNA, the CDR3 is TGTGCCAGCAGCCGCGGGACCCTAGGCGATACGCAGTATTTT.